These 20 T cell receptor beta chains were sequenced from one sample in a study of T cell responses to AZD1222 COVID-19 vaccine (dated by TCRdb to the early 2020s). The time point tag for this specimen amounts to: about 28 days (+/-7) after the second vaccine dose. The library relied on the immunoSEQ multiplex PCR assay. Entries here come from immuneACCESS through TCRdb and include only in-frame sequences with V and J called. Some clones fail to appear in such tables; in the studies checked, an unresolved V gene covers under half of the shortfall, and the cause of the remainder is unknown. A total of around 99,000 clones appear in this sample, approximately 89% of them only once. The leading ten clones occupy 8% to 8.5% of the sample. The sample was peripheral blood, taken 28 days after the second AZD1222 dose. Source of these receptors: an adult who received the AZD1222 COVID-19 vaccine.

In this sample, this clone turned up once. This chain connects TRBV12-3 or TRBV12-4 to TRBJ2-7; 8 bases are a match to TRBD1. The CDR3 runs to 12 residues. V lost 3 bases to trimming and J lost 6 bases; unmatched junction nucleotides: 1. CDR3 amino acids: CASSFRGLEQYF. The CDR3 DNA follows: TGTGCCAGCAGTTTCAGGGGGCTCGAGCAGTACTTC.

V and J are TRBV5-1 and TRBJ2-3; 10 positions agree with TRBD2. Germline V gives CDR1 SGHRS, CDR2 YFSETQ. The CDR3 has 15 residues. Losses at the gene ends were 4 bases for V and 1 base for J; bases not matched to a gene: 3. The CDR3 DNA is TGCGCCAGCAGCAACCTAGCGGGAGGCACAGATACGCAGTATTTT. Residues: CASSNLAGGTDTQYF.

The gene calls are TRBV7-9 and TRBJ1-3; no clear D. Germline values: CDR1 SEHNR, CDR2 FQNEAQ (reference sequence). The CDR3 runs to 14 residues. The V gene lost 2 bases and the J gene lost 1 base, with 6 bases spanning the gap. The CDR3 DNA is TGTGCCAGCAGCTTATCGGGGTCTGGAAACACCATATATTTT. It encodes CASSLSGSGNTIYF.

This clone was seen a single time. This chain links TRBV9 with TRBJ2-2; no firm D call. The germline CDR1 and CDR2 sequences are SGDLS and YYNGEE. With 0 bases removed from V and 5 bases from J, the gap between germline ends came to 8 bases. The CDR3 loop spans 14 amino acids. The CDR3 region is CASSVGVGTGELFF. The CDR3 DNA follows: TGTGCCAGCAGCGTAGGGGTAGGGACCGGGGAGCTGTTTTTT.

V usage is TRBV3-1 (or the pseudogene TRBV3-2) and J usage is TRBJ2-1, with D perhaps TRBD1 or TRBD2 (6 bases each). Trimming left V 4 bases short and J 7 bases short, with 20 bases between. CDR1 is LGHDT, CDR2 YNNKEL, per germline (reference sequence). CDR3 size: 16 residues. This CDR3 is CASSLLGGWAGNEQFF. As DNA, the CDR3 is TGTGCCAGCAGCCTGTTAGGGGGATGGGCGGGGAATGAGCAGTTCTTC.

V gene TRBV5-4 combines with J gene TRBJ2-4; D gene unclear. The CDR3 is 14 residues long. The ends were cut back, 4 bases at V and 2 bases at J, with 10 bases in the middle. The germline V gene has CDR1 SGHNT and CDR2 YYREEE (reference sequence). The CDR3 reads CASSPPSSKNIQYF. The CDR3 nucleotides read TGTGCCAGCAGCCCTCCCAGTTCCAAAAACATTCAGTACTTC.

CDR3 coding DNA: TGTGCCAGTCGCATACGCGGTTCCCAAGAGACCCAGTACTTC. It specifies CASRIRGSQETQYF. The chain carries TRBV19 and TRBJ2-5; D unclear. This CDR3 spans 14 amino acids. From germline, CDR1 is LNHDA and CDR2 SQIVND (reference sequence). V lost 8 bases, J lost 1 base, and 14 bases lay in between.

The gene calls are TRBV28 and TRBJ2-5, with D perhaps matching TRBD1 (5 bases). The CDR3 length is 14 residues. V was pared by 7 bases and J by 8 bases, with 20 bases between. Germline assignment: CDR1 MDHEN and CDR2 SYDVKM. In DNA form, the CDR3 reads TGTGCCAGCACCTCGTATGGGGCTAGACCCACCCAGTACTTC. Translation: CASTSYGARPTQYF.

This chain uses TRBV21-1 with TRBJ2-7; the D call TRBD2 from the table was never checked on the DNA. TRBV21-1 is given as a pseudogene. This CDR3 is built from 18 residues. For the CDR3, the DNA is TGTGCCAGCAGCAAATGGACGCCCGCCTGCGGGAGGTCCTACGAGCAGTACTTC. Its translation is CASSKWTPACGRSYEQYF.

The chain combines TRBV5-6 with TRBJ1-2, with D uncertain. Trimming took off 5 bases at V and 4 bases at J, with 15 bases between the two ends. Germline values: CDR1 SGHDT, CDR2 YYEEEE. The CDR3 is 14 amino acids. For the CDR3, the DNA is TGTGCCAGCAGGGGTCGCGGGAGGAGCTATGGCTACACCTTC. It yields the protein CASRGRGRSYGYTF. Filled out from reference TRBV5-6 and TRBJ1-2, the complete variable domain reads DAGVTQSPTHLIKTRGQQVTLRCSPKSGHDTVSWYQQALGQGPQFIFQYYEEEERQRGNFPDRFSGHQFPNYSSELNVNALLLGDSALYLCASRGRGRSYGYTFGSGTRLTVV.

In nucleotides, the CDR3 is TGCGCCAGCATCCCATCCCCCGACAGGGCCGAGCAGTACTTC. Protein product: CASIPSPDRAEQYF. The chain is built from TRBV5-1 and TRBJ2-7; 7 positions agree with TRBD1. With V trimmed by 6 bases and J by 6 bases, 12 bases remained unmatched. Germline V gene sequence: CDR1 SGHRS, CDR2 YFSETQ. The CDR3 runs to 14 residues.

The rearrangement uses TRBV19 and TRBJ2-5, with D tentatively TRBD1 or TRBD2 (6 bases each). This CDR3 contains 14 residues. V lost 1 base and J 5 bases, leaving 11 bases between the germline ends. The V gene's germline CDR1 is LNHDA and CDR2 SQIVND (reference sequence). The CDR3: CASSIGWGAETQYF. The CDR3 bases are TGTGCCAGTAGTATAGGTTGGGGGGCGGAGACCCAGTACTTC.

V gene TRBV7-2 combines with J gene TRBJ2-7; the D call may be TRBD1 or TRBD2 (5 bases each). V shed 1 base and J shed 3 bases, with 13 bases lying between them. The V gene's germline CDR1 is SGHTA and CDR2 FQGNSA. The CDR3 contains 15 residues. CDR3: CASSLGDASLYEQYF. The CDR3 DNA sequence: TGTGCCAGCAGCTTAGGGGACGCGAGTCTCTACGAGCAGTACTTC.

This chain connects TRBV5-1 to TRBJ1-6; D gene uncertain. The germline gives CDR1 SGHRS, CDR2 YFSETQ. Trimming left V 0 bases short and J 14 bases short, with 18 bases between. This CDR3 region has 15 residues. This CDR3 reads CASSLDGETLSALHF. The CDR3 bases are TGCGCCAGCAGCTTGGATGGCGAGACCCTATCGGCCCTCCACTTT.

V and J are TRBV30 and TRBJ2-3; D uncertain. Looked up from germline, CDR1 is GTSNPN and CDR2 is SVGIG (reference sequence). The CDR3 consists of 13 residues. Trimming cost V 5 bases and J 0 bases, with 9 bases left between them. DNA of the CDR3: TGTGCCTGGGGAGAAAGGAGCACAGATACGCAGTATTTT. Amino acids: CAWGERSTDTQYF. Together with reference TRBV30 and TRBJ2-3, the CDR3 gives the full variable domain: SQTIHQWPATLVQPVGSPLSLECTVEGTSNPNLYWYRQAAGRGLQLLFYSVGIGQISSEVPQNLSASRPQDRQFILSSKKLLLSDSGFYLCAWGERSTDTQYFGPGTRLTVL.

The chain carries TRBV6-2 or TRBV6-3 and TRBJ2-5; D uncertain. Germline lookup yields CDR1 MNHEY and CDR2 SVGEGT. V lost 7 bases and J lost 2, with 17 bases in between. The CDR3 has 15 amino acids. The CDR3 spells CASTPRHGRQETQYF. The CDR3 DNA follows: TGTGCCAGCACCCCCAGGCACGGCAGGCAAGAGACCCAGTACTTC.

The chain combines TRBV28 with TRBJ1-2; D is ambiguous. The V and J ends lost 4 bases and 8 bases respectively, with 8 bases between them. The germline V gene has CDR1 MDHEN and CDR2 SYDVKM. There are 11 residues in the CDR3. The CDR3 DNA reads TGTGCCAGCAGTTCCCCGTGGGGCTACACCTTC. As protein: CASSSPWGYTF.

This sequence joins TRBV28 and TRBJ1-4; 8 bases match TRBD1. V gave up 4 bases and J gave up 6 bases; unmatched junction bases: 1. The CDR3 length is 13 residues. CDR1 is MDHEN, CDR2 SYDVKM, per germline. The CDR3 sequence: CASSSGQDEKLFF. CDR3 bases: TGTGCCAGCAGTTCGGGACAGGATGAAAAACTGTTTTTT.

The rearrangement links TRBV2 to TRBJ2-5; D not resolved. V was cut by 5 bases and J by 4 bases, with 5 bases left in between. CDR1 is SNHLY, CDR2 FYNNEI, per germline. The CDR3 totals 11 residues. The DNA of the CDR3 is TGTGCCAGCAGTAACTCAGAGACCCAGTACTTC. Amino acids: CASSNSETQYF.

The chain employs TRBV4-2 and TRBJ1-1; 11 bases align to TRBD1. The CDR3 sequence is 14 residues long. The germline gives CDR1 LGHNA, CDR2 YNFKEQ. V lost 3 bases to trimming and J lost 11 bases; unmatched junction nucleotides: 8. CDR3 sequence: CASSQDRGRLGAFF. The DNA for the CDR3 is TGTGCCAGCAGCCAGGACAGGGGGCGATTGGGGGCTTTCTTT.